The sequence of this T cell receptor (beta chain) was determined in a study of metastatic and nonmetastatic thyroid tumors. TCRdb ran MiXCR on the PCR reads. The data contain some 39,000 clones, about 16% of them singletons. There are many counts of this clone. The CDR3 loop spans 16 amino acids. Germline V lookup: CDR1 SGHVS, CDR2 FNYEAQ. With V trimmed by 5 bases and J by 9 bases, 12 bases remained unmatched. None of the patients had undergone any treatment ahead of thyroid surgery. This sequence originates from a female donor with papillary thyroid cancer or a benign thyroid nodule (not recorded which). Some clones in this sample may be carry-over from other donors' samples. The chain is built from TRBV7-6 and TRBJ2-1, with 11 bases identical to TRBD2. Material for sequencing was blood. The CDR3 DNA reads TGTGCCAGCAGCATCCAAACTAGCGGGAGAGTTGGTGAGCAGTTCTTC. It translates to CASSIQTSGRVGEQFF. The full variable domain, its missing parts supplied by reference TRBV7-6 and TRBJ2-1, is GAGVSQSPRYKVTKRGQDVALRCDPISGHVSLYWYRQALGQGPEFLTYFNYEAQQDKSGLPNDRFSAERPEGSISTLTIQRTEQRDSAMYRCASSIQTSGRVGEQFFGPGTRLTVL.